This entry describes one T cell receptor beta chain. Its specificity is not known. The data derive from a study of CD8 T cells in Susac syndrome. Study-wide findings and caveats: There was no clonal expansion in the CD4+ T cell repertoires of Susac syndrome.

CD8+ and CD4+ T cells from blood underwent TCR beta sequencing, which was carried out in a high-throughput format. Patients having Susac syndrome satisfied recently defined diagnostic criteria for definite or probable disease. A quantity of roughly 0.5 to 1 ug RNA underwent reverse transcription using random hexamers. MiXCR was run by TCRdb on the immunoSEQ multiplex PCR reads, yielding one entry per CDR3 protein. The sample holds 150,000 to 200,000 distinct CDR3 sequences; under 95% are singletons and the top ten take 0.1% to 0.12%. The sequence was obtained from a human donor with Susac syndrome. Sample: CD4+ T cells from PBMCs.

Here the CDR3 reads CASSVGTGNTGELFF. The CDR3 DNA sequence: TGTGCCAGCAGCGTAGGTACGGGCAACACCGGGGAGCTGTTTTTT. The rearrangement joins TRBV9 to TRBJ2-2; D is undetermined. Trimming took off 0 bases at V and 2 bases at J, with 8 bases between the two ends. Germline-derived CDR1 and CDR2 are SGDLS and YYNGEE. This CDR3 spans 15 amino acids. The full variable domain, completed using reference TRBV9 and TRBJ2-2, is DSGVTQTPKHLITATGQRVTLRCSPRSGDLSVYWYQQSLDQGLQFLIQYYNGEERAKGNILERFSAQQFPDLHSELNLSSLELGDSALYFCASSVGTGNTGELFFGEGSRLTVL.